One and the same sample provided the 23 T cell receptor beta chains below, sequenced in a study of blood T cell repertoires in COVID-19. The protocol was immunoSEQ multiplex PCR, while the TCRdb copy is restricted to in-frame clones and leaves out a portion. The top ten clones hold roughly 8.9% of a sample with around 190,000 clones, roughly 85% of them seen once. Sequenced input: PBMCs or T cells enriched from blood (not recorded which). These receptors were collected from a woman aged 18 to 35 who had recovered from COVID-19.

This clone appeared a single time. This sequence joins TRBV4-2 and TRBJ1-1, with D possibly TRBD1 on 6 matching bases. The CDR3 is 13 amino acids. The ends were cut back, 6 bases at V and 11 bases at J, with 19 bases in the middle. Per germline, CDR1 LGHNA and CDR2 YNFKEQ. The CDR3 DNA follows: TGTGCCAGCAGGAGAGCCGCAAGAACAGGGGCTTTCTTT. This codes for CASRRAARTGAFF.

This clone was recorded many times. One junction end does not reproduce the germline sequence, and a read error may be involved. J is TRBJ2-5 and V is TRBV7-2; D possibly corresponds to TRBD2 (6 bases). CDR1 and CDR2 from the germline V gene are SGHTA and FQGNSA. The CDR3 has 14 residues. CDR3 coding DNA: TGTGCCAGCAGCTTATATCGGGAGCAACTAGCAAAGGACTTC. Its translation: CASSLYREQLAKDF.

The V and J genes are TRBV29-1 and TRBJ1-1; tentative D call: TRBD1 (5 bases). Trimming stripped 3 bases from V and 3 bases from J, with 20 bases between. The CDR3 is made up of 16 amino acids. The germline V gene encodes CDR1 SQVTM and CDR2 ANQGSEA. The CDR3 coding sequence is TGCAGCGTTGAGCGGACACCCCCCTCAGGTCACACTGAAGCTTTCTTT. The encoded protein is CSVERTPPSGHTEAFF.

This chain uses TRBV6-4 with TRBJ2-1; no reliable D call. The ends were cut back, 0 bases at V and 3 bases at J, with 6 bases in the middle. Germline CDR1 reads MRHNA; CDR2 reads SNTAGT. The CDR3 runs 14 residues. CDR3 region: CASSDSGRYNEQFF. The CDR3 coding sequence is TGTGCCAGCAGTGACTCTGGGCGCTACAATGAGCAGTTCTTC.

The chain carries TRBV7-2 and TRBJ1-4, with 7 bases matching TRBD1. V was pared by 3 bases and J by 7 bases, with 11 bases of the junction left unmatched. There are 16 residues in the CDR3. Germline-derived CDR1 and CDR2 are SGHTA and FQGNSA. CDR3 coding DNA: TGTGCCAGCAGCTTCCCCGGACAGGCGGTTTTTGAAAAACTGTTTTTT. Encoded protein: CASSFPGQAVFEKLFF.

This clone came up a few times. This rearrangement joins TRBV6-6 to TRBJ1-1; 7 positions agree with TRBD1. The CDR3 is 16 amino acids. The ends lost 2 bases at V and 0 bases at J; junction bases unmatched: 6. Germline CDR1 is MNHNY and CDR2 is SVGAGI (reference sequence). This chain's CDR3 is CASSYGRQGLNTEAFF. The CDR3 nucleotides read TGTGCCAGCAGTTACGGGAGACAGGGTTTGAACACTGAAGCTTTCTTT.

The gene calls are TRBV6-5 and TRBJ1-2; 9 positions agree with TRBD1. V was pared by 5 bases and J by 7 bases, with 11 bases of the junction left unmatched. The germline gives CDR1 MNHEY, CDR2 SVGAGI. The CDR3 length is 15 residues. The CDR3: CASSRSVQGAGGYTF. The CDR3 DNA is TGTGCCAGCAGTCGTTCGGTACAGGGGGCTGGTGGCTACACCTTC.

The chain carries TRBV5-1 and TRBJ1-2, with 7 bases matching TRBD1. The CDR3 extends over 14 amino acids. Per the germline V gene, CDR1 is SGHRS and CDR2 is YFSETQ. Trimming removed 4 bases from V and 2 bases from J; junction bases left unmatched: 5. The CDR3 nucleotides are TGCGCCAGCAGCGGGGACAGCCGAAACTATGGCTACACCTTC. This translates into CASSGDSRNYGYTF.

The genes are TRBV5-1 and TRBJ1-1, with D perhaps matching TRBD1 (5 bases). Between the trimmed V and J ends, which lost 1 base and 6 bases, there was a span of 16 bases. This CDR3 contains 15 residues. Germline loops: CDR1 SGHRS, CDR2 YFSETQ. CDR3: CASSLFSTDSSEAFF. As DNA, the CDR3 is TGCGCCAGCAGCTTGTTTTCGACAGATTCCTCTGAAGCTTTCTTT.

This clone was counted between two and nine times. The V gene is TRBV13, the J gene TRBJ2-3; 9 nucleotides agree with TRBD2. V lost 6 bases, J lost 7 bases, and 5 bases stayed unmatched. CDR1 is PRHDT and CDR2 is FYEKMQ in the germline V gene (reference sequence). The CDR3 contains 13 residues. CDR3: CASSSSGIYTQYF. The CDR3 bases are TGTGCCAGCAGTTCTAGCGGGATTTATACGCAGTATTTT.

The chain carries TRBV7-9 and TRBJ2-1, with a weak D call TRBD1 (5 bases). In germline, CDR1 is SEHNR, CDR2 FQNEAQ (reference sequence). Trimming left V 0 bases short and J 15 bases short, with 27 bases between. The CDR3 runs 17 residues. As DNA, the CDR3 is TGTGCCAGCAGCTTAGCCGAACTAACGGCCCGGCCCTCACAGGCGTTCTTC. It specifies CASSLAELTARPSQAFF.

This clone appeared a few times. Within the sample, other DNA sequences also encode this same CDR3. The chain couples TRBV5-1 to TRBJ2-1; 7 bases line up with TRBD2. V lost 0 bases to trimming and J lost 9 bases; unmatched junction nucleotides: 3. Germline V gene lookup returns CDR1 SGHRS and CDR2 YFSETQ. The CDR3 consists of 13 residues. CDR3 sequence (DNA): TGCGCCAGCAGCTTGGCCGGGGGGACTGAGCAGTTCTTC. Its protein is CASSLAGGTEQFF.

The chain uses TRBV10-2 and TRBJ1-4; 9 bases line up with TRBD1. The CDR3 has 15 residues. The germline CDR1 and CDR2 sequences are WSHSY and SAAADI. V was clipped by 2 bases and J by 10 bases; unmatched bases: 8. CDR3 DNA: TGCGCCAGCAGTGAGAGGGGGACAGGGTCGGGAAAACTGTTTTTT. Translation: CASSERGTGSGKLFF.

This clone was detected once. The CDR3 DNA reads as TGTGCCAGCTCACCAGAGACAGGGGGGAACACTGAAGCTTTCTTT. It codes for CASSPETGGNTEAFF. The rearrangement uses TRBV18 and TRBJ1-1; 9 bases agree with TRBD1. V lost 2 bases and J lost 1; bases outside the gene matches: 2. The CDR3 extends over 15 amino acids. Germline CDR1 KGHSH, CDR2 LQKENI.

This clone came up once. The chain is built from TRBV10-3 and TRBJ2-7; 8 bases map to TRBD2. Per the germline V gene, CDR1 is ENHRY and CDR2 is SYGVKD. CDR3 size: 16 residues. V gave up 0 bases and J gave up 0 bases; unmatched junction bases: 4. DNA for the CDR3: TGTGCCATCAGTGAGTCGGTAGCGGGAAGCTCCTACGAGCAGTACTTC. Translation: CAISESVAGSSYEQYF.

This chain connects TRBV4-3 to TRBJ2-1; 9 bases are shared with TRBD2. The CDR3 extends over 15 amino acids. V lost 4 bases and J lost 5; bases outside the gene matches: 6. Germline loops: CDR1 LGHNA, CDR2 YSLEER. The CDR3 is CASSPSGGTNNEQFF. In nucleotides, the CDR3 is TGCGCCAGCAGCCCGAGCGGGGGGACCAACAATGAGCAGTTCTTC.

Note on this clone: At the DNA level, this CDR3 is encoded by other sequences in the same sample as well. The V gene is TRBV3-1 (or the pseudogene TRBV3-2), the J gene TRBJ1-4; 8 bases agree with TRBD1. The CDR3 is 14 amino acids. V lost 1 base and J lost 5; bases outside the gene matches: 0. Germline V gene data show CDR1 as LGHDT and CDR2 as YNNKEL (reference sequence). CDR3 protein: CASSQGQGNEKLFF. The CDR3 bases are TGTGCCAGCAGCCAAGGACAGGGGAATGAAAAACTGTTTTTT.

As DNA, the CDR3 is TGTGCCAGCACGAATGGGCAGGAGGGGCATCAGCCCCAGCATTTT. It is translated as CASTNGQEGHQPQHF. The chain uses TRBV6-5 and TRBJ1-5, with D maybe TRBD1 (5 bases). V dropped 7 bases and J dropped 5 bases, with 18 bases sitting between them. This CDR3 region has 15 residues. Germline V gene lookup returns CDR1 MNHEY and CDR2 SVGAGI.

This rearrangement joins TRBV25-1 to TRBJ1-4; 9 positions match TRBD1. Germline V gene sequence: CDR1 MGHDK, CDR2 SYGVNS. The CDR3 extends over 18 amino acids. Unmatched junction bases numbered 14, after V lost 6 bases and J lost 3 bases. CDR3 sequence: CASRGIQGAPIANEKLFF. In nucleotides, the CDR3 is TGTGCCAGCAGGGGTATACAGGGGGCGCCTATTGCTAATGAAAAACTGTTTTTT.

The V and J genes are TRBV6-2 or TRBV6-3 and TRBJ1-5; D is ambiguous. Germline V gene lookup returns CDR1 MNHEY and CDR2 SVGEGT. This CDR3 region has 14 residues. V was trimmed by 3 bases and J by 6 bases, leaving 12 bases between them. The CDR3 DNA sequence: TGTGCCAGCAGTTATGCGGGCTTCTCTCAGCCCCAGCATTTT. Translated, it gives CASSYAGFSQPQHF.

The rearrangement joins TRBV20-1 to TRBJ2-5, with D possibly TRBD2 on 5 matching bases. Trimming left V 3 bases short and J 5 bases short, with 19 bases between. CDR3 length: 15 residues. The germline V gene encodes CDR1 DFQATT and CDR2 SNEGSKA (reference sequence). CDR3 nucleotide sequence: TGCAGTGCTAGTCTCCCAGGTTCGTCGGGGGAGACCCAGTACTTC. Amino acids: CSASLPGSSGETQYF.

V usage is TRBV5-1 and J usage is TRBJ1-1; the D is unclear. The germline V and J ends were trimmed by 0 bases and 3 bases, with 6 bases remaining between them. CDR3 length: 13 amino acids. From germline, CDR1 is SGHRS and CDR2 YFSETQ. For the CDR3, the DNA is TGCGCCAGCAGCTTGGATCGTTACACTGAAGCTTTCTTT. Translation: CASSLDRYTEAFF.

The sample holds one count of this clone. The chain is built from TRBV2 and TRBJ2-2; no firm D call. Germline V gives CDR1 SNHLY, CDR2 FYNNEI. This CDR3 spans 14 amino acids. V was shortened by 1 base and J by 7 bases, with 10 bases between the two germline ends. The CDR3 loop reads CASSEGLVVGELFF. CDR3 coding DNA: TGTGCCAGCAGTGAAGGGTTAGTGGTCGGGGAGCTGTTTTTT.